The table lists the clone carrying this TCR beta chain with many counts. Deletions cut 4 bases from V and 6 bases from J, with 10 bases between. CDR3 size: 12 residues. CDR1 is SGHTA and CDR2 is FQGNSA in the germline V gene. The source of the sample is a study of response to subunit inactivated influenza vaccine. TCRdb independently ran MiXCR on the RT-PCR reads; one entry per CDR3 protein. The sample has a few hundred thousand distinct CDR3 sequences; approximately 11% are singletons. These data were likewise used in another study, on T cells expressing NK-cell markers. From that paper: TCR beta cDNA was made by 5'RACE template switching with UMIs. Eight donors were sequenced, seven testing HCMV-seropositive and one testing seronegative.

The sample consisted of PBMCs from blood, taken on the day of vaccination. The V gene is TRBV7-2, the J gene TRBJ2-7; the D gene is possibly TRBD2 (6 bases). This receptor was taken from a man aged 50 or older who received an inactivated influenza vaccine. In nucleotides, the CDR3 is TGTGCCAGCAGCTGGGGGGTTGGCGAGCAGTACTTC. Its translation is CASSWGVGEQYF.